A selection of T cell receptor beta chains follows, all from one sample in a study of cytomegalovirus exposure and HLA in healthy donors. Clones were sequenced by immunoSEQ multiplex PCR, and TCRdb holds only the in-frame ones, with some missing. The sample lists roughly 200,000 clones, 75% to 85% seen once, with less than 2.5% in the top ten. The sequenced material came from PBMCs. These receptors were obtained from a woman in her forties or fifties in good health and CMV-seronegative. The CDR3 runs from the conserved cysteine through the conserved F or W. A D gene is named only where the DNA matches it firmly. A clone size is listed for some rows: how often the clone was seen (once, few, many), or a class if it is expanded.

>.|.|TRBJ1-1|TRBV5-1
TGCGCCAGCAGCCTTGGGGGGACGAACACTGAAGCTTTCTTT
CASSLGGTNTEAFF
>.|.|TRBJ1-2|TRBV28
TGTGCCAGCACCGTCAGAACCCAGGGCCGCTCCTATGGCTACACCTTC
CASTVRTQGRSYGYTF
>TRBD2|.|TRBJ2-7|TRBV4-1
TGCGCCAGCAGCCACCCTATAGCGGGCGAGCAGTACTTC
CASSHPIAGEQYF
>.|.|TRBJ1-1|TRBV27
TGTGCCAGCAGTTTACAGGTGGGCACTGAAGCTTTCTTT
CASSLQVGTEAFF
>TRBD1|.|TRBJ2-7|TRBV6-5
TGTGCCAGCAGTCGGGGACAGGGGACCTACGAGCAGTACTTC
CASSRGQGTYEQYF
>TRBD1|.|TRBJ2-5|TRBV4-2
TGTGCCAGCAGCCAAGACCAGGGGGCCGGTACGGAGACCCAGTACTTC
CASSQDQGAGTETQYF
>.|.|TRBJ2-7|TRBV6-5
TGTGCCAGCAGTGCAGGGTTTAGCTCCTACGAGCAGTACTTC
CASSAGFSSYEQYF
>.|.|TRBJ2-1|TRBV27
TGTGCCAGCAGTTTATTTAGCGGAAACCCCTACAATGAGCAGTTCTTC
CASSLFSGNPYNEQFF
>TRBD2|once|TRBJ2-1|TRBV29-1
TGCAGCGTGACTAGCGGGAGTCCCTACAATGAGCAGTTCTTC
CSVTSGSPYNEQFF
>.|.|TRBJ2-7|TRBV5-1
TGCGCCAGCAGCTTGGTGCAGGTACCCTACGAGCAGTACTTC
CASSLVQVPYEQYF
>TRBD2|.|TRBJ2-3|TRBV28
TGTGCCAGCAGCACCCGGGGGGGCACAGATACGCAGTATTTT
CASSTRGGTDTQYF
>.|once|TRBJ2-7|TRBV27
TGTGCCAGCAGTTTAGGTAGCCACGAGCAGTACTTC
CASSLGSHEQYF
>TRBD2|few|TRBJ2-7|TRBV2
TGTGCCAGCCCGGGATCTAGCGGGAGGGCCGACGAGCAGTACTTC
CASPGSSGRADEQYF
>TRBD2|.|TRBJ2-1|TRBV19
TGTGCCAGTAGTTTTCGGACTAGCGGATATGAGCAGTTCTTC
CASSFRTSGYEQFF
>.|.|TRBJ2-5|TRBV19
TGTGCCAGTAGTTCCTGGGGAGTTAGGGAAGAGACCCAGTACTTC
CASSSWGVREETQYF
>.|.|TRBJ1-4|TRBV28
TGTGCCAGCAGTTTCCCCGGCGGGGGGCGCGGGGAAAAACTGTTTTTT
CASSFPGGGRGEKLFF
>TRBD1|.|TRBJ1-3|TRBV6-6
TGTGCCAGCAATTCAGGGGGATCTGGAAACACCATATATTTT
CASNSGGSGNTIYF
>TRBD1|.|TRBJ1-5|TRBV30
TGTGCCTGGGCGTCCGACAGGGGATACTCTCAGCCCCAGCATTTT
CAWASDRGYSQPQHF
>TRBD2|.|TRBJ2-5|TRBV30
TGTGCCTGGAGTGTAGCGCTAGCGGGAGTGAAGACCCAGTACTTC
CAWSVALAGVKTQYF
>TRBD1|.|TRBJ1-2|TRBV19
TGTGCCAGTAGTATAGGGACAGGGAATGGCTACACCTTC
CASSIGTGNGYTF
>.|.|TRBJ1-5|TRBV6-6
TGTGCCAGCATCTTTCGGGAAAATCAGCCCCAGCATTTT
CASIFRENQPQHF
>TRBD1|.|TRBJ1-1|TRBV15
TGTGCCACCAGCAGGCGACTACAGGGGTCTGAAGCTTTCTTT
CATSRRLQGSEAFF
>.|.|TRBJ2-2|TRBV19
TGTGCCAGCCACCGGGTGGCGAACACCGGGGAGCTGTTTTTT
CASHRVANTGELFF
>TRBD1|.|TRBJ1-1|TRBV11-2
TGTGCCAGCACCCCTGGGGTCACAGGGGAGCTAGGTCCCGAAGCTTTCTTT
CASTPGVTGELGPEAFF